What follows are 20 T cell receptor beta chains derived from one specimen sequenced in a study of blood T cell repertoires in COVID-19 (dated by TCRdb to the early 2020s). Libraries were made using the immunoSEQ multiplex PCR assay. TCRdb took over this immuneACCESS table, retaining in-frame rearrangements with V and J assigned. Such tables are incomplete; in checked studies, under half of the missing clones stem from an unresolved V gene, and the remainder is unexplained. For this sample there are approximately 210,000 clones; roughly four fifths appear just once. The ten largest clonotypes hold around 12% of the sample. Sequenced material: peripheral blood. The receptors come from a woman aged 40 to 50 with acute or convalescent COVID-19.

The gene calls are TRBV6-6 and TRBJ2-7; 7 bases align to TRBD1. The CDR3 has 13 residues. CDR1 and CDR2 (germline): MNHNY, SVGAGI (reference sequence). The J segment lost 6 bases and the V segment lost 7 bases, leaving 9 bases of the junction unmatched. The CDR3 here is CASNGPQGTEQYF. The CDR3 DNA reads TGTGCCAGCAATGGCCCACAGGGGACCGAGCAGTACTTC.

The rearrangement links TRBV7-9 to TRBJ1-3; D is unclear. CDR1 SEHNR and CDR2 FQNEAQ come from the germline V gene (reference sequence). The CDR3 is 16 residues long. V was pared by 4 bases and J by 6 bases, with 19 bases between. CDR3 bases: TGTGCCAGCAGCTATACTAGCGGGAGATCCCAAAACACCATATATTTT. Translated: CASSYTSGRSQNTIYF.

V and J are TRBV7-7 and TRBJ2-1; 7 bases are a match to TRBD2. The germline V gene has CDR1 SSHAT and CDR2 FNYEAQ (reference sequence). The CDR3 covers 16 residues. V lost 3 bases to trimming and J lost 4 bases; unmatched junction nucleotides: 9. The CDR3 is CASSLAETSSYNEQFF. The CDR3 DNA reads TGTGCCAGCAGCTTGGCCGAGACTAGCAGTTACAATGAGCAGTTCTTC.

This clone has only one observation. The chain joins TRBV18 to TRBJ2-2, with 9 bases fitting TRBD1. Germline CDR1 KGHSH, CDR2 LQKENI. Germline trimming cut 6 bases from V and 4 bases from J; bases unmatched to any gene: 3. The CDR3 contains 14 residues. The chain's CDR3 is CASSWDRVTGELFF. CDR3 DNA: TGTGCCAGCTCTTGGGACAGGGTCACCGGGGAGCTGTTTTTT. Variable domain in full (rest from reference TRBV18 and TRBJ2-2): NAGVMQNPRHLVRRRGQEARLRCSPMKGHSHVYWYRQLPEEGLKFMVYLQKENIIDESGMPKERFSAEFPKEGPSILRIQQVVRGDSAAYFCASSWDRVTGELFFGEGSRLTVL.

The V and J genes are TRBV2 and TRBJ1-5; 9 positions agree with TRBD1. V shed 4 bases, J shed 4 bases, and the junction held 5 bases outside the gene matches. Germline CDR1 SNHLY, CDR2 FYNNEI. The CDR3 has 15 amino acids. In DNA, the CDR3 is TGTGCCAGCAGTGCTCTGGGGACAGGGAATCAGCCCCAGCATTTT. The encoded protein is CASSALGTGNQPQHF.

This clone was recorded only once. This sequence joins TRBV7-9 and TRBJ1-1; D might be TRBD1 (6 bases). The CDR3 contains 14 residues. V lost 5 bases, J lost 1 base, and 11 bases lay in between. The germline CDR1 and CDR2 sequences are SEHNR and FQNEAQ (reference sequence). CDR3 DNA: TGTGCCAGCAGCCGGACAGATTCGAACACTGAAGCTTTCTTT. Protein sequence: CASSRTDSNTEAFF.

The chain carries TRBV3-1 (or the pseudogene TRBV3-2) and TRBJ2-7; 12 bases match TRBD2. Per the germline V gene, CDR1 is LGHDT and CDR2 is YNNKEL (reference sequence). This CDR3 region has 16 residues. V lost 0 bases and J lost 4; bases outside the gene matches: 4. CDR3 coding DNA: TGTGCCAGCAGCCAAGATCCCGGACTAGCGGGGTACGAGCAGTACTTC. Translating it yields CASSQDPGLAGYEQYF.

The chain couples TRBV6-5 to TRBJ2-5; D may be TRBD2 (6 bases). There are 11 residues in the CDR3. V lost 8 bases and J lost 5, with 9 bases in between. Germline loops: CDR1 MNHEY, CDR2 SVGAGI. Here the CDR3 reads CASGGWETQYF. In DNA form, the CDR3 reads TGTGCCAGCGGGGGGTGGGAGACCCAGTACTTC.

This chain uses TRBV30 with TRBJ1-4; 7 bases map to TRBD1. The germline gives CDR1 GTSNPN, CDR2 SVGIG (reference sequence). V dropped 8 bases and J dropped 3; count of bases not matched to a gene: 9. This CDR3 is built from 14 residues. CDR3: CAVNLGQSNEKLFF. CDR3 nucleotide sequence: TGTGCCGTAAACCTGGGACAGTCTAATGAAAAACTGTTTTTT. Combining the CDR3 with reference TRBV30 and TRBJ1-4 gives the whole variable domain SQTIHQWPATLVQPVGSPLSLECTVEGTSNPNLYWYRQAAGRGLQLLFYSVGIGQISSEVPQNLSASRPQDRQFILSSKKLLLSDSGFYLCAVNLGQSNEKLFFGSGTQLSVL.

The chain carries TRBV6-5 and TRBJ2-2; D is unresolved. Looked up from germline, CDR1 is MNHEY and CDR2 is SVGAGI. This CDR3 has 14 residues. Trimming left V 5 bases short and J 2 bases short, with 9 bases between. CDR3 coding DNA: TGTGCCAGCAGTAAAAACGGTAACACCGGGGAGCTGTTTTTT. Amino acid sequence: CASSKNGNTGELFF.

The chain combines TRBV5-8 with TRBJ1-4; TRBD1 aligns across 8 bases. Trimming took 3 bases from V and 1 from J; bases not matched to a gene: 2. CDR3 size: 15 residues. Germline values: CDR1 SGHTS, CDR2 YDEGEE. CDR3 in DNA: TGTGCCAGCAGCTACGGACAGGGAACTAATGAAAAACTGTTTTTT. This codes for CASSYGQGTNEKLFF. The full variable domain, rest sourced from reference TRBV5-8 and TRBJ1-4, is EAGVTQSPTHLIKTRGQQATLRCSPISGHTSVYWYQQALGLGLQFLLWYDEGEERNRGNFPPRFSGRQFPNYSSELNVNALELEDSALYLCASSYGQGTNEKLFFGSGTQLSVL.

Only one count was recorded for this clone. The rearrangement uses TRBV14 and TRBJ1-2; unclear D gene. Germline V gene data show CDR1 as SGHDN and CDR2 as FVKESK. Trimming took off 4 bases at V and 9 bases at J, with 12 bases between the two ends. CDR3 length: 12 residues. CDR3 DNA: TGTGCCAGCAGCCCACGACTGAGGAGCTACACCTTC. This sequence encodes CASSPRLRSYTF.

DNA of the CDR3: TGCGCCAGCCTGGGACAGGATCCCTCACCCCTCCACTTT. Encoded protein: CASLGQDPSPLHF. This chain links TRBV10-1 with TRBJ1-6, with TRBD1 identical over 8 bases. This CDR3 has 13 residues. V shed 8 bases, J shed 10 bases, and the junction held 7 bases outside the gene matches. In germline, CDR1 is WNHNN, CDR2 SYGVQD (reference sequence).

The rearrangement links TRBV5-8 to TRBJ2-1, with 10 positions matching TRBD2. V dropped 0 bases and J dropped 7; count of bases not matched to a gene: 4. Germline CDR1 is SGHTS and CDR2 is YDEGEE. The CDR3 consists of 15 residues. In DNA, the CDR3 is TGTGCCAGCAGCTTGGACAGCGGGGGGGCAAATGAGCAGTTCTTC. Its translation is CASSLDSGGANEQFF.

This clone was observed a single time. This rearrangement joins TRBV6-6 to TRBJ2-5, with D possibly TRBD1 on 7 matching bases. The CDR3 length is 15 residues. Germline values: CDR1 MNHNY, CDR2 SVGAGI (reference sequence). V lost 5 bases and J lost 4, with 17 bases in between. The chain's CDR3 is CASSKQGTVGETQYF. CDR3 in DNA: TGTGCCAGCAGTAAACAGGGGACTGTCGGAGAGACCCAGTACTTC.

J is TRBJ2-1 and V is TRBV29-1; D is unclear. CDR1 is SQVTM and CDR2 is ANQGSEA in the germline V gene. This CDR3 region has 10 residues. Trimming pared 6 bases from V and 7 bases from J, leaving 7 bases between. The CDR3: CSVFVNEQFF. The DNA for the CDR3 is TGCAGCGTCTTCGTTAATGAGCAGTTCTTC.

The rearrangement uses TRBV29-1 and TRBJ2-1, with 8 bases identical to TRBD1. The CDR3 has 14 amino acids. The V gene's germline CDR1 is SQVTM and CDR2 ANQGSEA. V lost 5 bases to trimming and J lost 3 bases; unmatched junction nucleotides: 6. The CDR3 protein is CSVLPGTGYNEQFF. CDR3 sequence (DNA): TGCAGCGTTCTTCCCGGGACAGGCTACAATGAGCAGTTCTTC.

The chain links TRBV9 to TRBJ1-2; 8 bases are shared with TRBD1. CDR3 length: 15 amino acids. The germline V gene encodes CDR1 SGDLS and CDR2 YYNGEE. J was trimmed by 3 bases and V by 0 bases; bases with no gene match: 4. As DNA, the CDR3 is TGTGCCAGCAGCGTAGCGCAGGGGGCTGACTATGGCTACACCTTC. This sequence encodes CASSVAQGADYGYTF.

The chain recombines TRBV7-8 with TRBJ2-7; TRBD2 agrees at 8 bases. Germline CDR1 reads SGHVS; CDR2 reads FQNEAQ. The CDR3 has 17 residues. V dropped 3 bases and J dropped 0; count of bases not matched to a gene: 10. The CDR3 reads CASSLGSSGLNSYEQYF. CDR3 DNA: TGTGCCAGCAGCTTGGGCTCTAGCGGGCTGAACTCCTACGAGCAGTACTTC.

This clone was detected only once. This rearrangement joins TRBV9 to TRBJ2-2, with a possible D match to TRBD1 (5 bases). Trimming removed 3 bases at V and 0 bases at J, with 9 bases between. CDR1 and CDR2 (germline): SGDLS, YYNGEE. The CDR3 sequence is 15 residues long. The chain's CDR3 is CASSARQTNTGELFF. CDR3 bases: TGTGCCAGCAGCGCCAGACAGACGAACACCGGGGAGCTGTTTTTT.